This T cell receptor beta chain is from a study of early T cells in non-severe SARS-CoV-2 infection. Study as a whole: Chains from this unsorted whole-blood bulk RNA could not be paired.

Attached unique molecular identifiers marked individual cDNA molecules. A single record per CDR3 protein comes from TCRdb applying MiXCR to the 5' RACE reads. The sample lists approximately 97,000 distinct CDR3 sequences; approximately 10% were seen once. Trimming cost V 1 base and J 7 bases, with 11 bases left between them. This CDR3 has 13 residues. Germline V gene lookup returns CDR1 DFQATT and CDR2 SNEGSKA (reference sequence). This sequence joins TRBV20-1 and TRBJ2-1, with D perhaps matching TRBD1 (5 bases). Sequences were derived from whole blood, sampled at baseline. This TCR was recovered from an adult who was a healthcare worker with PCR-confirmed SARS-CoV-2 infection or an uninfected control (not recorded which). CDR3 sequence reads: CSARGPGWNEQFF. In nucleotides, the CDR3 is TGCAGTGCTAGAGGCCCAGGGTGGAATGAGCAGTTCTTC.